A single sample is the source of the 18 T cell receptor beta chains below, sequenced in a study of cytomegalovirus exposure and HLA in healthy donors. The study ran its PCR with 60 Vbeta and 13 Jbeta primers. TCRdb keeps only in-frame clones here, not all; method: immunoSEQ multiplex PCR. Here the sample spans about 130,000 clones, about 71% being singletons. Sequencing was done on a sample of PBMCs. These receptors all stem from a woman in her forties or fifties in good health and CMV-seronegative.

This clone showed up just a few times. A far larger clone is a single base away, which makes a read error likely. The chain employs TRBV30 and TRBJ1-4; unclear D gene. Germline V gene lookup returns CDR1 GTSNPN and CDR2 SVGIG (reference sequence). The CDR3 is 14 residues long. CDR3 loop: CAWSVRSQMEKLIF. CDR3 coding DNA: TGTGCCTGGAGTGTAAGATCACAGATGGAAAAACTGATTTTT.

This chain connects TRBV5-1 to TRBJ2-7; D is ambiguous. The germline V gene has CDR1 SGHRS and CDR2 YFSETQ. The CDR3 spans 14 residues. Deletions cut 0 bases from V and 2 bases from J, with 9 bases between. DNA of the CDR3: TGCGCCAGCAGCTTGGCAGGTCTTACCTACGAGCAGTACTTC. This codes for CASSLAGLTYEQYF.

The V call is TRBV2, the J call TRBJ1-1; D may be TRBD1 (5 bases). V was trimmed by 4 bases and J by 1 base, leaving 10 bases between them. The CDR3 extends over 14 amino acids. Germline lookup yields CDR1 SNHLY and CDR2 FYNNEI. The CDR3 here is CASSGGDRNTEAFF. As DNA, the CDR3 is TGTGCCAGCAGTGGGGGGGATAGGAACACTGAAGCTTTCTTT.

As regards this clone: The sample carries other DNA sequences with the same CDR3. V gene TRBV9 combines with J gene TRBJ2-5; 12 nucleotides agree with TRBD2. V lost 2 bases to trimming and J lost 5 bases; unmatched junction nucleotides: 4. The CDR3 contains 15 residues. Germline CDR1 is SGDLS and CDR2 is YYNGEE. The CDR3 DNA sequence: TGTGCCAGCAGCGTGGGGCTAGCGGGAGGGGAGACCCAGTACTTC. Translation: CASSVGLAGGETQYF.

The chain links TRBV27 to TRBJ1-5; D remains unclear. This CDR3 is built from 16 residues. The V gene's germline CDR1 is MNHEY and CDR2 SMNVEV (reference sequence). Trimming took 5 bases from V and 0 from J, leaving 14 bases between them. CDR3 nucleotides: TGTGCCAGCAGTCCCACGTTCGGGTATAGCAATCAGCCCCAGCATTTT. Translating gives CASSPTFGYSNQPQHF.

The rearrangement joins TRBV7-2 to TRBJ2-2; D ambiguous. This CDR3 region has 17 residues. The V gene lost 5 bases and the J gene lost 1 base, with 17 bases spanning the gap. From germline, CDR1 is SGHTA and CDR2 FQGNSA. The CDR3 region has the DNA TGTGCCAGCAGCCTTTTAATTGCGGAGCTGAACACCGGGGAGCTGTTTTTT. Protein sequence: CASSLLIAELNTGELFF. Looking up the rest from reference TRBV7-2 and TRBJ2-2 gives the full variable domain: GAGVSQSPSNKVTEKGKDVELRCDPISGHTALYWYRQSLGQGLEFLIYFQGNSAPDKSGLPSDRFSAERTGGSVSTLTIQRTQQEDSAVYLCASSLLIAELNTGELFFGEGSRLTVL.

This rearrangement joins TRBV10-3 to TRBJ2-1; TRBD2 aligns across 8 bases. Trimming at V came to 8 bases and at J to 6 bases, leaving 0 bases not matched to a gene. This CDR3 is built from 11 residues. Germline CDR1 is ENHRY and CDR2 is SYGVKD. Here the CDR3 reads CAIAGGNEQFF. In DNA form, the CDR3 reads TGTGCCATCGCGGGGGGCAATGAGCAGTTCTTC.

The V gene is TRBV28, the J gene TRBJ1-2; 10 bases line up with TRBD1. Germline V gene sequence: CDR1 MDHEN, CDR2 SYDVKM. The CDR3 totals 15 residues. V lost 8 bases and J lost 8; bases outside the gene matches: 14. CDR3 in amino acids: CASGDRGPPTRGYTF. CDR3 in DNA: TGTGCCAGCGGAGACAGGGGGCCTCCGACAAGAGGCTACACCTTC.

A note on this clone: Sequence at one end of the junction differs from germline and may be a read error. V and J are TRBV28 and TRBJ2-2, with D possibly TRBD1 on 6 matching bases. CDR3 length: 14 residues. In germline, CDR1 is MDHEN, CDR2 SYDVKM. CDR3 sequence (DNA): TGTGCCAGCTCGACAGCAAGGGACACCGGGGAGCTGCTTTTT. It is translated as CASSTARDTGELLF.

CDR3 amino acids: CAWSGSAANEKLFF. The CDR3 DNA reads TGTGCCTGGTCCGGGAGCGCAGCTAATGAAAAACTGTTTTTT. The chain links TRBV30 to TRBJ1-4, with unresolved D. The CDR3 is 14 amino acids. Between the trimmed V and J ends, which lost 5 bases and 3 bases, there was a span of 13 bases. In germline, CDR1 is GTSNPN, CDR2 SVGIG (reference sequence).

There are a few counts of this clone. The chain joins TRBV29-1 to TRBJ1-1, with D tentatively TRBD1 (5 bases). Germline assignment: CDR1 SQVTM and CDR2 ANQGSEA. The CDR3 length is 13 residues. The ends were cut back, 7 bases at V and 3 bases at J, with 15 bases in the middle. The CDR3 here is CSAKGRGDTEAFF. The CDR3 nucleotides are TGCAGCGCAAAAGGCCGGGGGGACACTGAAGCTTTCTTT.

This rearrangement joins TRBV11-2 to TRBJ2-7, with D uncertain. The CDR3 length is 12 residues. Germline values: CDR1 SGHAT, CDR2 FQNNGV. Trimming removed 4 bases from V and 1 base from J, with 5 bases in between. The CDR3 loop reads CASSSQSYEQYF. The CDR3 DNA reads TGTGCCAGCAGCTCCCAATCCTACGAGCAGTACTTC.

This clone was observed a handful of times. Here the CDR3 DNA reads TGTGCCAGCAGCTTAGCTCTCGGGGGGTACCAAGAGACCCAGTACTTC. Translating it yields CASSLALGGYQETQYF. J is TRBJ2-5 and V is TRBV5-8; 7 bases map to TRBD2. The CDR3 extends over 16 amino acids. Germline V gene data show CDR1 as SGHTS and CDR2 as YDEGEE. Germline trimming cut 2 bases from V and 0 bases from J; bases unmatched to any gene: 7.

As to this clone: Other DNA sequences from this sample encode an identical CDR3 as well. The chain has TRBV6-1 and TRBJ1-2; D call uncertain. The CDR3 consists of 18 residues. Germline V CDR1 and CDR2: MNHNS, SASEGT. Trimming pared 0 bases from V and 4 bases from J, leaving 21 bases between. The CDR3 sequence: CASSEATTASAEGYGYTF. In nucleotides, the CDR3 is TGTGCCAGCAGTGAAGCTACGACTGCTTCCGCTGAGGGCTATGGCTACACCTTC.

The chain uses TRBV28 and TRBJ2-5, with 7 bases aligning to TRBD2. V dropped 5 bases and J dropped 5; count of bases not matched to a gene: 14. Per germline, CDR1 MDHEN and CDR2 SYDVKM. The CDR3 spans 16 residues. The DNA of the CDR3 is TGTGCCAGCAGTCATACTCTATTCGCGGGAGACGAGACCCAGTACTTC. This encodes CASSHTLFAGDETQYF.

The sample holds a few counts of this clone. The chain couples TRBV10-2 to TRBJ2-6; 8 bases fit TRBD1. The germline CDR1 and CDR2 sequences are WSHSY and SAAADI. The CDR3 spans 16 residues. V was pared by 7 bases and J by 2 bases, with 7 bases of the junction left unmatched. For the CDR3, the DNA is TGCGCCAGCACCCGCCGACAGGGGACTGGGGCCAACGTCCTGACTTTC. Its protein is CASTRRQGTGANVLTF.

V and J are TRBV11-2 and TRBJ2-5; maybe TRBD2 (6 bases). The CDR3 contains 13 residues. V was shortened by 6 bases and J by 5 bases, with 13 bases between the two germline ends. Germline CDR1 SGHAT, CDR2 FQNNGV. The CDR3 spells CASRSPGRETQYF. The CDR3 DNA sequence: TGTGCCAGCAGGTCGCCGGGGAGGGAGACCCAGTACTTC.

The chain joins TRBV10-3 to TRBJ2-1; 9 bases map to TRBD1. The V gene end was trimmed by 3 bases and the J gene end by 6 bases; junction bases not matched to a gene: 6. The CDR3 is 15 residues long. Germline CDR1 ENHRY, CDR2 SYGVKD. The CDR3 loop is CAISDRDRVSNEQFF. The CDR3 DNA is TGTGCCATCAGTGACCGGGACAGGGTGTCCAATGAGCAGTTCTTC.